The clone carrying this T cell receptor beta chain was seen a handful of times. The antigen is not known. Compared with germline, one end of the junction differs, possibly owing to a read error. With iRepertoire HTBI primers and Arm-PCR of CDR3 regions, TCR beta libraries were built. TCRdb processed the multiplex PCR reads anew with MiXCR; each CDR3 protein has one entry. The repertoire holds 400,000 to 500,000 distinct CDR3 sequences, with approximately 16% as singletons. As for time point: newly diagnosed GD, antithyroid drugs for less than 3 months. Making the TCR library involved RNA that had been extracted from PBMCs. Investigators report Graves' disease was diagnosed under American Thyroid Association guidelines. A volume of nine milliliters of peripheral blood was collected in EDTA tubes. The data derive from a study of regulatory T cells in long-lasting Graves disease. Regarding the study as a whole: Persistent patients shared more public clonotypes (roughly 2,500) than new patients (approximately 900).

The CDR3 extends over 13 amino acids. CDR1 MNHEY and CDR2 SMNVEV come from the germline V gene (reference sequence). The data were also submitted as part of a second study, on T cells in Graves' hyperthyroidism and ophthalmopathy.

The sample here was peripheral blood mononuclear cells (PBMCs), taken at new diagnosis, from a patient treated with antithyroid drugs. This clonotype was obtained from a woman in her forties with Graves disease. The chain employs TRBV27 and TRBJ1-2; 7 bases fit TRBD1. CDR3 residues: CASSPTGPYGCTF. CDR3 sequence (DNA): TGTGCCAGCAGTCCGACAGGGCCCTATGGCTGCACCTTC.